Following are 23 T cell receptor beta chains from one sample sequenced in a study of blood T cell repertoires in COVID-19. Sequenced by immunoSEQ multiplex PCR; TCRdb stores in-frame clones only, minus some. Among around 300,000 clones listed, around 90% were seen once. What was sequenced was peripheral blood. Source of these receptors: a woman between 40 and 50 years old with COVID-19, enrolled during active disease.

V gene TRBV20-1 combines with J gene TRBJ2-3, with TRBD2 matching 13 bases. This CDR3 contains 16 residues. The ends lost 3 bases at V and 6 bases at J; junction bases unmatched: 9. The germline CDR1 and CDR2 sequences are DFQATT and SNEGSKA (reference sequence). CDR3 coding DNA: TGCAGTGCTAGTTTACTAGCGGGGGGGAGAGGGGATACGCAGTATTTT. Translating it yields CSASLLAGGRGDTQYF.

The chain uses TRBV15 and TRBJ2-7; 7 bases fit TRBD1. The CDR3 contains 15 residues. The J segment lost 6 bases and the V segment lost 0 bases, leaving 8 bases of the junction unmatched. Germline loops: CDR1 LNHNV, CDR2 YYDKDF (reference sequence). The CDR3 sequence: CATSRDLQGSGEQYF. The DNA of the CDR3 is TGTGCCACCAGCAGAGATCTACAGGGGTCGGGCGAGCAGTACTTC.

The genes are TRBV5-1 and TRBJ2-1; D is ambiguous. This CDR3 is built from 14 residues. Germline V CDR1 and CDR2: SGHRS, YFSETQ. V was clipped by 5 bases and J by 7 bases, with 16 bases between them. The chain's CDR3 is CASSSGSLGNEQFF. CDR3 in DNA: TGCGCCAGCAGTTCCGGGTCCCTCGGTAATGAGCAGTTCTTC. The full variable domain, its missing parts supplied by reference TRBV5-1 and TRBJ2-1, is KAGVTQTPRYLIKTRGQQVTLSCSPISGHRSVSWYQQTPGQGLQFLFEYFSETQRNKGNFPGRFSGRQFSNSRSEMNVSTLELGDSALYLCASSSGSLGNEQFFGPGTRLTVL.

The rearrangement uses TRBV5-4 and TRBJ1-2; D not resolved. The germline gives CDR1 SGHNT, CDR2 YYREEE (reference sequence). The CDR3 spans 14 residues. With 3 bases removed from V and 3 bases from J, the gap between germline ends came to 12 bases. CDR3 sequence reads: CASSSYDGDYGYTF. The CDR3, as DNA: TGTGCCAGCAGCTCGTACGACGGGGACTATGGCTACACCTTC.

The chain combines TRBV20-1 with TRBJ2-5, with a possible D match to TRBD1 (5 bases). The V and J ends lost 3 bases and 1 base respectively, with 15 bases between them. CDR1 and CDR2 (germline): DFQATT, SNEGSKA (reference sequence). The CDR3 spans 15 residues. CDR3 DNA: TGCAGTGCTAGTGTCCCCGGACAATTCCAAGAGACCCAGTACTTC. This sequence encodes CSASVPGQFQETQYF.

The chain uses TRBV9 and TRBJ1-2, with TRBD1 identical over 7 bases. V was pared by 4 bases and J by 0 bases, with 15 bases of the junction left unmatched. This CDR3 has 18 amino acids. From germline, CDR1 is SGDLS and CDR2 YYNGEE. The CDR3 reads CASSPEGGGGTSNYGYTF. The CDR3 bases are TGTGCCAGCAGCCCAGAAGGGGGCGGTGGCACTTCTAACTATGGCTACACCTTC. The full variable domain, in which reference TRBV9 and TRBJ1-2 provide the parts outside the CDR3, is DSGVTQTPKHLITATGQRVTLRCSPRSGDLSVYWYQQSLDQGLQFLIQYYNGEERAKGNILERFSAQQFPDLHSELNLSSLELGDSALYFCASSPEGGGGTSNYGYTFGSGTRLTVV.

The rearrangement uses TRBV9 and TRBJ1-1, with D tentatively TRBD1 (6 bases). Germline CDR1 is SGDLS and CDR2 is YYNGEE. Trimming cost V 6 bases and J 6 bases, with 18 bases left between them. The CDR3 runs to 14 residues. This CDR3 reads CASNRLAGVAEAFF. The CDR3 bases are TGTGCCAGCAACAGATTGGCAGGGGTCGCTGAAGCTTTCTTT.

The chain uses TRBV9 and TRBJ2-3, with TRBD1 as a possible D gene (5 bases). The CDR3 is 14 amino acids. The germline V gene encodes CDR1 SGDLS and CDR2 YYNGEE. Trimming left V 0 bases short and J 2 bases short, with 7 bases between. CDR3: CASSVAGPTDTQYF. The CDR3 DNA is TGTGCCAGCAGCGTAGCAGGGCCCACAGATACGCAGTATTTT.

This rearrangement joins TRBV6-5 to TRBJ2-1; 8 nucleotides line up with TRBD2. Germline V lookup: CDR1 MNHEY, CDR2 SVGAGI. V dropped 10 bases and J dropped 10; count of bases not matched to a gene: 15. CDR3 length: 14 amino acids. CDR3 amino acids: CATFAGGPVTEQFF. Here the CDR3 DNA reads TGTGCCACCTTCGCGGGGGGCCCCGTCACAGAGCAGTTCTTC.

The chain joins TRBV7-9 to TRBJ1-1; the D is unclear. Germline values: CDR1 SEHNR, CDR2 FQNEAQ (reference sequence). The CDR3 covers 14 residues. V dropped 3 bases and J dropped 6 bases, with 14 bases sitting between them. CDR3 nucleotide sequence: TGTGCCAGCAGCTTGCAGAAAGATGCCCCTGAAGCTTTCTTT. Its translation is CASSLQKDAPEAFF.

The chain joins TRBV18 to TRBJ1-3; D call uncertain. Germline V CDR1 and CDR2: KGHSH, LQKENI. V shed 6 bases and J shed 4 bases, with 28 bases lying between them. CDR3 length equals 19 residues. The CDR3 is CASSPYYEGGSQTGNTIYF. CDR3 sequence (DNA): TGTGCCAGCTCGCCTTATTACGAAGGCGGCAGTCAAACGGGAAACACCATATATTTT.

The V and J genes are TRBV19 and TRBJ1-6; D uncertain. Germline CDR1 and CDR2: LNHDA and SQIVND (reference sequence). V was cut by 1 base and J by 7 bases, with 11 bases left in between. The length of the CDR3 is 15 residues. The CDR3 sequence is CASSIGPTSNSPLHF. The CDR3 region has the DNA TGTGCCAGTAGTATAGGTCCAACTTCGAATTCACCCCTCCACTTT.

The chain couples TRBV11-2 to TRBJ1-4; 8 bases are shared with TRBD1. Germline V lookup: CDR1 SGHAT, CDR2 FQNNGV. This CDR3 is built from 17 residues. Trimming took 6 bases from V and 2 from J; bases not matched to a gene: 11. Written as DNA, the CDR3 is TGTGCCAGCAGATCAAACAGGGGGAGTGGGACTAATGAAAAACTGTTTTTT. The encoded protein is CASRSNRGSGTNEKLFF.

The J gene is TRBJ2-7, the V gene TRBV6-1, with TRBD1 matching 9 bases. The CDR3 is 15 residues long. V shed 2 bases and J 5 bases; nucleotides not matched to a gene: 7. CDR1 is MNHNS and CDR2 is SASEGT in the germline V gene. As DNA, the CDR3 is TGTGCCAGCAGTGAATCGGGACAGGGTGGCCACGAGCAGTACTTC. It yields the protein CASSESGQGGHEQYF.

V is TRBV4-2 and J is TRBJ1-1; a possible D gene is TRBD1 (6 bases). In germline, CDR1 is LGHNA, CDR2 YNFKEQ. The CDR3 consists of 15 residues. Trimming shortened V by 4 bases and J by 3 bases, and 15 bases separated the two germline ends. CDR3 DNA: TGTGCCAGCAGCCTTCGGGACACCGATTACACTGAAGCTTTCTTT. Its protein is CASSLRDTDYTEAFF.

J is TRBJ2-5 and V is TRBV18; perhaps TRBD2 as D (6 bases). This CDR3 spans 14 amino acids. The V gene lost 3 bases and the J gene lost 2 bases, with 10 bases spanning the gap. Germline CDR1 and CDR2: KGHSH and LQKENI. CDR3 nucleotides: TGTGCCAGCTCACCGAGGCGGGATCAAGAGACCCAGTACTTC. Translating gives CASSPRRDQETQYF.

The V call is TRBV7-2, the J call TRBJ1-2; D call uncertain. Germline assignment: CDR1 SGHTA and CDR2 FQGNSA. This CDR3 comprises 14 residues. With 7 bases removed from V and 2 bases from J, the gap between germline ends came to 14 bases. This chain's CDR3 is CASTPGIQNYGYTF. The CDR3 coding sequence is TGTGCCAGCACCCCGGGGATACAGAACTATGGCTACACCTTC.

V is TRBV14 and J is TRBJ2-1; 8 bases match TRBD1. Per the germline V gene, CDR1 is SGHDN and CDR2 is FVKESK. With 3 bases clipped from V and 4 bases from J, the junction kept 8 bases outside the gene matches. The length of the CDR3 is 16 residues. Written as DNA, the CDR3 is TGTGCCAGCAGCCATAGTGCCAGGGGGCGTTACAATGAGCAGTTCTTC. Protein product: CASSHSARGRYNEQFF.

The chain is built from TRBV27 and TRBJ2-2; no definite D call. CDR1 is MNHEY, CDR2 SMNVEV, per germline (reference sequence). V was trimmed by 6 bases and J by 4 bases, leaving 12 bases between them. The CDR3 sequence is 14 residues long. The CDR3, as DNA: TGTGCCAGCAGATCAAGACTGCTCACCGGGGAGCTGTTTTTT. Residues: CASRSRLLTGELFF.

The chain couples TRBV28 to TRBJ2-5, with 10 bases aligning to TRBD2. Germline lookup yields CDR1 MDHEN and CDR2 SYDVKM. V shed 1 base and J 1 base; nucleotides not matched to a gene: 9. CDR3 length: 18 amino acids. CDR3 coding DNA: TGTGCCAGCAGTTTATTTGGTCGTAGCGGGGGGTTCCAAGAGACCCAGTACTTC. As protein: CASSLFGRSGGFQETQYF.

The chain links TRBV4-1 to TRBJ2-6; D is perhaps TRBD2 (5 bases). Deletions cut 9 bases from V and 0 bases from J, with 12 bases between. CDR3 length equals 15 residues. CDR1 is MGHRA and CDR2 is YSYEKL in the germline V gene. CDR3 bases: TGCGCCAGTCGGGGAACCAGCTCTGGGGCCAACGTCCTGACTTTC. Translating gives CASRGTSSGANVLTF.

The J gene is TRBJ1-6, the V gene TRBV4-3, with no clear D. V lost 0 bases, J lost 11 bases, and 14 bases lay in between. The CDR3 has 15 amino acids. In germline, CDR1 is LGHNA, CDR2 YSLEER. Written as DNA, the CDR3 is TGCGCCAGCAGCCAAGATAGACTCGGCCCCCCACCCCTCCACTTT. Protein product: CASSQDRLGPPPLHF.

On this clone: Mismatch with germline at one junction end may stem from a read error. The CDR3 sequence: CASSETTPYF. The CDR3 DNA is TGTGCCAGCAGCGAGACAACACCCTACTTC. The chain combines TRBV11-2 with TRBJ1-2; D gene uncertain. Germline V CDR1 and CDR2: SGHAT, FQNNGV. This CDR3 region has 10 residues.